This TCR beta chain was recovered during a study of blood T cell repertoires in COVID-19. In the study overall: Sites across the United States, Italy and Spain contributed samples from acute and convalescent COVID-19. PBMCs, B-cell-depleted T cells, or T cells were the source of the cDNA or gDNA that made up the material.

The V and J ends lost 0 bases and 7 bases, in that order; junction bases with no gene match: 10. The CDR3 spans 16 residues. The germline gives CDR1 GTSNPN, CDR2 SVGIG (reference sequence). Profiled with immunoSEQ multiplex PCR; TCRdb holds only in-frame clones, not every one. The data hold over 130,000 clones, with more than 60% observed a single time. The chain links TRBV30 to TRBJ2-2; 8 bases are a match to TRBD2. This sequence was found in a middle-aged man with acute or convalescent COVID-19. The specimen was peripheral blood. The CDR3 is CAWSVSSGGFDGELFF. DNA for the CDR3: TGTGCCTGGAGTGTATCCAGCGGGGGTTTTGACGGGGAGCTGTTTTTT.